The source of this T cell receptor (beta chain) is a study of breast tumors, draining lymph nodes, adjacent tissues. Broader study findings: Luminal-like breast cancer showed significantly greater tumor-nontumor repertoire similarity than basal-like breast cancer did. Findings are consistent with lymph node origin and intratumoral expansion of most tumor T cells. Tumors had less TCR diversity than lymph nodes, more than nontumor tissue.

TCRdb fed the multiplex PCR reads into MiXCR, producing one record per CDR3 protein. The repertoire holds tens of thousands of distinct CDR3 sequences, with around three fifths as singletons. The CDR3 runs 16 residues. The germline CDR1 and CDR2 sequences are KGHSH and LQKENI. V shed 5 bases and J shed 3 bases, with 17 bases lying between them. In this sample, this clonotype is medium-sized (0.01 to 0.1%). Its antigen is as yet unknown. This receptor was identified in a female donor with breast cancer. Some clones in this sample may be carry-over from other donors' samples. This chain uses TRBV18 with TRBJ1-3; D is uncertain. The sequenced sample consisted of tumor-adjacent breast tissue. The CDR3 nucleotides read TGTGCCAGCTCATCAGGACTCGCCCAATTTGGAAACACCATATATTTT. Protein product: CASSSGLAQFGNTIYF.